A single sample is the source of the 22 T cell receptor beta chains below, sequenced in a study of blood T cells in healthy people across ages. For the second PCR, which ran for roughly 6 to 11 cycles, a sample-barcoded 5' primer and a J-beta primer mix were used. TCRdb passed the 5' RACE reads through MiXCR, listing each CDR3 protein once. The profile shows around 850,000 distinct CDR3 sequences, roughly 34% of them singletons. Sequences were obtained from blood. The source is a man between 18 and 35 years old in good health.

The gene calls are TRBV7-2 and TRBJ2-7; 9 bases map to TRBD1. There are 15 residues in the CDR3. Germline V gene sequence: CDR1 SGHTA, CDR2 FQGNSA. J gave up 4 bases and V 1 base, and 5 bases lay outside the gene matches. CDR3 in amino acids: CASSLVTGGKYEQYF. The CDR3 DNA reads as TGTGCCAGCAGCTTAGTGACAGGGGGAAAGTACGAGCAGTACTTC.

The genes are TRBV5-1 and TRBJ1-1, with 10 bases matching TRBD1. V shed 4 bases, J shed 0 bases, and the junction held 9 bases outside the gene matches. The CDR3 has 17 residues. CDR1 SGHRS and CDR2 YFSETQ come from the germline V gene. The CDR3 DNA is TGCGCCAGCAGCCGGGATGGGACAGGGGTTATGAACACTGAAGCTTTCTTT. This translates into CASSRDGTGVMNTEAFF.

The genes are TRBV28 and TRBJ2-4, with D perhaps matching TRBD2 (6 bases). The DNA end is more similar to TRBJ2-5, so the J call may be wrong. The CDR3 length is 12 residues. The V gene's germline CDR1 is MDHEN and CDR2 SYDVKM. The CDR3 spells CASKGTGETQYF. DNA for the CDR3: TGTGCCAGCAAAGGGACTGGAGAGACCCAGTACTTC.

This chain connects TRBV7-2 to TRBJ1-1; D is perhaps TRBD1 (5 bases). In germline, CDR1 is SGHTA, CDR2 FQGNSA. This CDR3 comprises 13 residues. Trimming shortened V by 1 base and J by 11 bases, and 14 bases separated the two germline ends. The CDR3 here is CASSLGAGPAAFF. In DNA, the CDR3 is TGTGCCAGCAGCTTAGGGGCAGGGCCTGCGGCTTTCTTT.

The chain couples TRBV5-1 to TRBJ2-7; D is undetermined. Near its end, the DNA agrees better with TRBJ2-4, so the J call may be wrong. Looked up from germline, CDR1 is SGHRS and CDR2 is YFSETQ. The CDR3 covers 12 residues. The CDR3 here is CASSLDWNIQYF. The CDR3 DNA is TGCGCCAGCAGCTTGGATTGGAACATTCAGTACTTC.

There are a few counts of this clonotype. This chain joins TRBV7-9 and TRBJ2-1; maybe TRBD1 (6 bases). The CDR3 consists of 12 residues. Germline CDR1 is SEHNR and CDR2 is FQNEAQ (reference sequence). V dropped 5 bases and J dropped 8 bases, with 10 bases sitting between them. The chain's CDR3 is CASSHRVDEQFF. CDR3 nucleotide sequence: TGTGCCAGCAGCCACAGGGTAGATGAGCAGTTCTTC.

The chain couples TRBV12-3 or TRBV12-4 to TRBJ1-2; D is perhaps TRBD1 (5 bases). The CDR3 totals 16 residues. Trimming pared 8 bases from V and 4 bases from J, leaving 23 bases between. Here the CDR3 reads CASRMGRGLTLYGYTF. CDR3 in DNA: TGTGCCAGCCGCATGGGACGGGGACTAACCCTCTATGGCTACACCTTC.

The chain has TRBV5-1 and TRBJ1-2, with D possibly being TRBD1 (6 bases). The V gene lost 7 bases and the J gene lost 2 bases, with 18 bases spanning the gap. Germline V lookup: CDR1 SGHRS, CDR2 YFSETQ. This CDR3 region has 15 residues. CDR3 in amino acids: CASRTSPRGNYGYTF. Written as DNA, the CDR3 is TGCGCCAGCCGTACCTCGCCCAGGGGAAACTATGGCTACACCTTC. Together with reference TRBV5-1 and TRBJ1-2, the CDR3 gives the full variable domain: KAGVTQTPRYLIKTRGQQVTLSCSPISGHRSVSWYQQTPGQGLQFLFEYFSETQRNKGNFPGRFSGRQFSNSRSEMNVSTLELGDSALYLCASRTSPRGNYGYTFGSGTRLTVV.

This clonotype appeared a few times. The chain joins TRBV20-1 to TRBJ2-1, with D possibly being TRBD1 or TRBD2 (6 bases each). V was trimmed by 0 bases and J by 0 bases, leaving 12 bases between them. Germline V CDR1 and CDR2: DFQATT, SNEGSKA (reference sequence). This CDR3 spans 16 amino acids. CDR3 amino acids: CSARDPGAYSYNEQFF. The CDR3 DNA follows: TGCAGTGCTAGAGATCCGGGGGCCTACTCCTACAATGAGCAGTTCTTC.

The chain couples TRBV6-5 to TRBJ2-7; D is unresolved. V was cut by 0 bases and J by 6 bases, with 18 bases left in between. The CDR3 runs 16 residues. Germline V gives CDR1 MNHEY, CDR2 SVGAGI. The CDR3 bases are TGTGCCAGCAGTTACTCATCGACCGGGCCTGAGGCCGAGCAGTACTTC. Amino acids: CASSYSSTGPEAEQYF.

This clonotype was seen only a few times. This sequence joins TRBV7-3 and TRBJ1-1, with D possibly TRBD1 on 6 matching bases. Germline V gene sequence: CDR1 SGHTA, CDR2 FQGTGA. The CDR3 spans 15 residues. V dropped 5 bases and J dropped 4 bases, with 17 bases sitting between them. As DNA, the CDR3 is TGTGCCAGCAGCCCCAAGGGAGGGGGGACCACTGAAGCTTTCTTT. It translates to CASSPKGGGTTEAFF.

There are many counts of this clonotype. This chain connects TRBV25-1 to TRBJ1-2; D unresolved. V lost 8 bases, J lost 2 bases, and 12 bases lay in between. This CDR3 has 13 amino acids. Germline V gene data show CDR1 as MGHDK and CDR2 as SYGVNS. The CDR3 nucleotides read TGTGCCAGCTGTCCGGGGATCAACTATGGCTACACCTTC. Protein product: CASCPGINYGYTF.

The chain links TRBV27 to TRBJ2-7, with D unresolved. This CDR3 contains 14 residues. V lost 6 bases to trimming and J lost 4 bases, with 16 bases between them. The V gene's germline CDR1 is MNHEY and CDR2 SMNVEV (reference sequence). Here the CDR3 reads CASRGWSLGYEQYF. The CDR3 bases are TGTGCCAGCAGGGGGTGGAGCCTAGGTTACGAGCAGTACTTC.

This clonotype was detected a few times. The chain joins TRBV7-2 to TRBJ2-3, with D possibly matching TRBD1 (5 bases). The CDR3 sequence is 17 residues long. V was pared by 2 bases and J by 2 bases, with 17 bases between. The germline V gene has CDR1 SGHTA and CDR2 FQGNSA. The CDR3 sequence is CASSLWGGQQVTDTQYF. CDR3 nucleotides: TGTGCCAGCAGCTTATGGGGCGGCCAGCAAGTCACAGATACGCAGTATTTT.

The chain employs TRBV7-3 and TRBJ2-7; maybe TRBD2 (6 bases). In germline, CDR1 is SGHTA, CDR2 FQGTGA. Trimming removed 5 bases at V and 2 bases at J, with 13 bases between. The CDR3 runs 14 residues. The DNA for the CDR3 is TGTGCCAGCAGCGACGGGGGAGATCCCTACGAGCAGTACTTC. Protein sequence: CASSDGGDPYEQYF.

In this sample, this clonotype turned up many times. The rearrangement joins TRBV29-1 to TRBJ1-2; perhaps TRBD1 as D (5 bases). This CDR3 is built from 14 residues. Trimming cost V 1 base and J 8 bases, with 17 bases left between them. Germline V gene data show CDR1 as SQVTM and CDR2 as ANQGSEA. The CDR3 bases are TGCAGCGTTGAAGGCCGGGACGGGCCTCGGGGCTACACCTTC. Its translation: CSVEGRDGPRGYTF.

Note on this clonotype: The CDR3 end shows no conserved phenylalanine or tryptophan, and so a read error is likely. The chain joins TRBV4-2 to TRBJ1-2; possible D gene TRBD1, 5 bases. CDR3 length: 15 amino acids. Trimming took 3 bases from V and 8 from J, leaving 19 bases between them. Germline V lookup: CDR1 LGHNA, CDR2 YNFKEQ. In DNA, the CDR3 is TGTGCCAGCAGCCAGCCTTCCGGGACTCCATTCGGCTACACCATC. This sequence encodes CASSQPSGTPFGYTI.

CDR3 bases: TGCGCCAGCAGCGTGGTTCCATACAATGAGCAGTTCTTC. This sequence encodes CASSVVPYNEQFF. The chain employs TRBV5-1 and TRBJ2-1, with D unresolved. The length of the CDR3 is 13 residues. Germline CDR1 reads SGHRS; CDR2 reads YFSETQ. With 4 bases removed from V and 4 bases from J, the gap between germline ends came to 9 bases.

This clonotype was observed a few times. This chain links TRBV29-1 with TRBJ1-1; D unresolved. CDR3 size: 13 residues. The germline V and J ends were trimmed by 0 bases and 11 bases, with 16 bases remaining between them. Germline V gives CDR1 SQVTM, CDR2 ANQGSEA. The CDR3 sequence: CSVEDPLTSFAFF. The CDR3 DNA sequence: TGCAGCGTTGAAGATCCTCTTACATCGTTCGCTTTCTTT.

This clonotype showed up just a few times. The CDR3 coding sequence is TGTGCCAGCAGCGCCGACCGACTTGTCGCTGAAGCTTTCTTT. It specifies CASSADRLVAEAFF. This chain connects TRBV7-2 to TRBJ1-1; D remains unclear. Looked up from germline, CDR1 is SGHTA and CDR2 is FQGNSA. This CDR3 has 14 amino acids. V was cut by 5 bases and J by 6 bases, with 16 bases left in between.

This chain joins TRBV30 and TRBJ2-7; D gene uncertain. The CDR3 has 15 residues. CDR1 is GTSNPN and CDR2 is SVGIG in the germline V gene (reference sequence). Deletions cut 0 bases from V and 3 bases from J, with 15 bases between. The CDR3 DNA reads TGTGCCTGGAGTGTACAAGGTGGCGGCATCTACGAGCAGTACTTC. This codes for CAWSVQGGGIYEQYF.

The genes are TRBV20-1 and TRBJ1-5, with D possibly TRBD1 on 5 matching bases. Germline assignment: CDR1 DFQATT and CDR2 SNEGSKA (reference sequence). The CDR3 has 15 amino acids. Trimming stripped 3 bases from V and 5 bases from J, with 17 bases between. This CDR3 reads CSARDRGLLHQPQHF. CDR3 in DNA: TGCAGTGCTAGGGACCGGGGCCTTCTACATCAGCCCCAGCATTTT.